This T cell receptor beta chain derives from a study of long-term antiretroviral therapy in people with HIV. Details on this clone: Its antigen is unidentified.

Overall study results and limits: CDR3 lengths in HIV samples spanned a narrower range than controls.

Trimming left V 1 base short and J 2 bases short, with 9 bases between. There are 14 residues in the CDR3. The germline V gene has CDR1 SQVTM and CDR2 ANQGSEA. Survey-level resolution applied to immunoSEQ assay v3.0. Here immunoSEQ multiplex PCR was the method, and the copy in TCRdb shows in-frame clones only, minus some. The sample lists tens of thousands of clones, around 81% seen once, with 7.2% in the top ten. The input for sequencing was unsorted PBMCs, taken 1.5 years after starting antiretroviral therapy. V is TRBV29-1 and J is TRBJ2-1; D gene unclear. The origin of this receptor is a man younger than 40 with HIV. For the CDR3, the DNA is TGCAGCGTTGAAGCAATCGGCCCCTACAATGAGCAGTTCTTC. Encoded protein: CSVEAIGPYNEQFF.